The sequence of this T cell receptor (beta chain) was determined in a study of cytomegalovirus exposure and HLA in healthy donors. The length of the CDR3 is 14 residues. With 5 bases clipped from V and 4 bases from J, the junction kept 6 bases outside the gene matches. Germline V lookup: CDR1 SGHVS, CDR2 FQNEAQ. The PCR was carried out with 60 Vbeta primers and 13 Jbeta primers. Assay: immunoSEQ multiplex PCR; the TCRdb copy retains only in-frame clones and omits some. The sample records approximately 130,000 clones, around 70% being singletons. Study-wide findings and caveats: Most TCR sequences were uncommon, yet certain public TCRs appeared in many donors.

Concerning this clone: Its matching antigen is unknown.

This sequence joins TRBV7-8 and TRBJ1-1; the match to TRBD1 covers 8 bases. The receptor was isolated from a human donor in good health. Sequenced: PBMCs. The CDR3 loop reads CASSPVTGVTEAFF. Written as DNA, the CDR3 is TGTGCCAGCAGCCCAGTGACAGGGGTCACTGAAGCTTTCTTT.